This T cell receptor beta chain was captured by sequencing in a study of shared clonotypes between healthy human individuals. The J segment lost 5 bases and the V segment lost 3 bases, leaving 5 bases of the junction unmatched. Germline V lookup: CDR1 LNHDA, CDR2 SQIVND (reference sequence). This CDR3 contains 15 residues. TCRdb's table, derived via immunoSEQ multiplex PCR, lists solely in-frame clones and lacks some. This table has some 470,000 clones, 76% appearing once. Overall study results and limits: Depth of sequencing was expected to influence donor clonotype sharing. Tissue TCR repertoires likely differ from these blood-only repertoires.

In regard to this clone: Its antigen is unknown.

In unsorted samples, genomic DNA was obtained using about 90 million PBMCs. This clonotype was obtained from a woman in her thirties or forties in good health. Some clones in this sample may be carry-over from other donors' samples. Sequencing was performed on PBMCs. J is TRBJ1-4 and V is TRBV19, with TRBD1 matching 8 bases. CDR3 sequence (DNA): TGTGCCAGTAGTATCGGGACAGGAAGAAATGAAAAACTGTTTTTT. This translates into CASSIGTGRNEKLFF.